The 15 T cell receptor beta chains listed next were all sequenced from one sample in a study of shared clonotypes between healthy human individuals. Data came from immunoSEQ multiplex PCR; TCRdb stores just in-frame clones and leaves some out. The table records about 300,000 clones, about 74% of them present only once. Sequenced sample: memory CD4+ T cells sorted from blood. Specified subset: CD45RA-negative fraction. The receptors were sampled from a young man in good health.

The rearrangement joins TRBV19 to TRBJ2-3; D may be TRBD2 (7 bases). Germline loops: CDR1 LNHDA, CDR2 SQIVND (reference sequence). V was shortened by 5 bases and J by 0 bases, with 18 bases between the two germline ends. CDR3 length equals 17 residues. The CDR3 region is CASSALGGRGSTDTQYF. CDR3 sequence (DNA): TGTGCCAGTAGTGCCCTCGGGGGGCGTGGGAGCACAGATACGCAGTATTTT.

The rearrangement joins TRBV29-1 to TRBJ1-1; D not certain. The CDR3 extends over 13 amino acids. Germline V gives CDR1 SQVTM, CDR2 ANQGSEA. Trimming cost V 6 bases and J 2 bases, with 13 bases left between them. The CDR3 is CSVHPSGNTEAFF. The CDR3 DNA is TGCAGCGTACACCCGTCGGGAAACACTGAAGCTTTCTTT.

The chain is built from TRBV5-4 and TRBJ2-6; 7 bases are a match to TRBD2. V lost 4 bases, J lost 1 base, and 8 bases stayed unmatched. CDR3 length equals 17 residues. Looked up from germline, CDR1 is SGHNT and CDR2 is YYREEE (reference sequence). The DNA for the CDR3 is TGTGCCAGCAGCCCCCCTGGGGGGGGGTCTGGGGCCAACGTCCTGACTTTC. Translating it yields CASSPPGGGSGANVLTF.

The chain couples TRBV2 to TRBJ1-3; possible D gene TRBD1, 6 bases. The germline gives CDR1 SNHLY, CDR2 FYNNEI. CDR3 size: 15 residues. With 3 bases removed from V and 1 base from J, the gap between germline ends came to 10 bases. The CDR3 loop reads CASSEARGSGNTIYF. CDR3 nucleotides: TGTGCCAGCAGTGAGGCCAGGGGATCTGGAAACACCATATATTTT.

The chain links TRBV5-5 to TRBJ2-5; maybe TRBD1 (5 bases). Deletions cut 1 base from V and 1 base from J, with 8 bases between. Germline assignment: CDR1 SGHKS and CDR2 YYEKEE (reference sequence). The CDR3 covers 14 residues. Here the CDR3 DNA reads TGTGCCAGCAGCTTGCTTCAGGGCCAAGAGACCCAGTACTTC. This encodes CASSLLQGQETQYF.

V usage is TRBV4-1 and J usage is TRBJ2-2; the match to TRBD2 covers 10 bases. The CDR3 length is 17 residues. The V segment lost 0 bases and the J segment 9 bases; nucleotides outside the gene matches: 10. The V gene's germline CDR1 is MGHRA and CDR2 YSYEKL. For the CDR3, the DNA is TGCGCCAGCAGCCAAGATCCCCCTCAAGCGGGAGGGCGGGAGCTGTTTTTT. Encoded protein: CASSQDPPQAGGRELFF.

This sequence joins TRBV27 and TRBJ2-7; the D gene could be TRBD1 or TRBD2 (6 bases each). V lost 6 bases, J lost 3 bases, and 12 bases lay in between. The CDR3 runs to 13 residues. Germline CDR1 reads MNHEY; CDR2 reads SMNVEV (reference sequence). DNA for the CDR3: TGTGCCAGCAGCTGGGGGGCCGGCTACGAGCAGTACTTC. Translated: CASSWGAGYEQYF.

The V and J genes are TRBV18 and TRBJ1-1; 11 bases match TRBD1. After removal of 6 bases from V and 1 base from J, the junction contained 10 bases not matched to a gene. This CDR3 spans 17 amino acids. Germline lookup yields CDR1 KGHSH and CDR2 LQKENI. The CDR3 coding sequence is TGTGCCAGCTCGCGGGCCGGGACAGGGGGAACGAACACTGAAGCTTTCTTT. It encodes CASSRAGTGGTNTEAFF.

For this clone: The junction departs from germline at one end; a sequencing error may be responsible. This chain joins TRBV13 and TRBJ1-2, with a weak D call TRBD1 (6 bases). CDR1 is PRHDT and CDR2 is FYEKMQ in the germline V gene (reference sequence). The CDR3 spans 13 residues. The CDR3 region has the DNA TGTGCCAGCAGCCTAGGGGGTGGCTATGGCTACACCTTC. It translates to CASSLGGGYGYTF.

This sequence joins TRBV4-3 and TRBJ2-7, with a possible D match to TRBD2 (6 bases). Germline CDR1 reads LGHNA; CDR2 reads YSLEER. V lost 0 bases and J 3 bases, leaving 15 bases between the germline ends. The CDR3 spans 16 residues. The CDR3 region is CASSQDRFSGIYEQYF. For the CDR3, the DNA is TGCGCCAGCAGCCAAGATCGCTTTAGCGGAATCTACGAGCAGTACTTC.

The chain is built from TRBV10-3 and TRBJ2-7, with D unclear. V lost 0 bases, J lost 7 bases, and 16 bases lay in between. The CDR3 is made up of 15 amino acids. Germline assignment: CDR1 ENHRY and CDR2 SYGVKD. In DNA, the CDR3 is TGTGCCATCAGTGAGTCGAGAGACCGTGGACGGGAGCAGTACTTC. This translates into CAISESRDRGREQYF.

V gene TRBV11-2 combines with J gene TRBJ2-1; 7 bases map to TRBD2. The CDR3 runs 15 residues. The V segment lost 5 bases and the J segment 5 bases; nucleotides outside the gene matches: 9. CDR1 is SGHAT, CDR2 FQNNGV, per germline. Written as DNA, the CDR3 is TGTGCCAGCAGCCTCCCAACAGCGGGAAACAATGAGCAGTTCTTC. Protein sequence: CASSLPTAGNNEQFF.

The V gene is TRBV28, the J gene TRBJ1-1; maybe TRBD1 (6 bases). The CDR3 runs to 16 residues. Germline assignment: CDR1 MDHEN and CDR2 SYDVKM. Trimming took 5 bases from V and 5 from J, leaving 21 bases between them. CDR3 protein: CASSPLSQGLWTEAFF. The CDR3 DNA is TGTGCCAGCAGTCCTCTCTCACAGGGTTTATGGACTGAAGCTTTCTTT. Full variable domain (missing parts from reference TRBV28 and TRBJ1-1): DVKVTQSSRYLVKRTGEKVFLECVQDMDHENMFWYRQDPGLGLRLIYFSYDVKMKEKGDIPEGYSVSREKKERFSLILESASTNQTSMYLCASSPLSQGLWTEAFFGQGTRLTVV.

The sample holds a few counts of this clone. The chain links TRBV19 to TRBJ2-2, with 10 bases lining up with TRBD2. The V and J ends lost 3 bases and 4 bases, in that order; junction bases with no gene match: 5. CDR1 is LNHDA and CDR2 is SQIVND in the germline V gene (reference sequence). CDR3 length: 16 amino acids. The CDR3 reads CASSIQAGGSTGELFF. The CDR3 DNA is TGTGCCAGTAGTATCCAAGCGGGAGGGAGCACCGGGGAGCTGTTTTTT. The full variable domain, in which reference TRBV19 and TRBJ2-2 provide the parts outside the CDR3, is DGGITQSPKYLFRKEGQNVTLSCEQNLNHDAMYWYRQDPGQGLRLIYYSQIVNDFQKGDIAEGYSVSREKKESFPLTVTSAQKNPTAFYLCASSIQAGGSTGELFFGEGSRLTVL.

The J gene is TRBJ2-1, the V gene TRBV21-1. TRBV21-1 is termed a pseudogene. This CDR3 has 15 residues. CDR3 sequence: CASSNHPGAYNEQFF. CDR3 coding DNA: TGTGCCAGCAGCAATCATCCGGGCGCCTACAATGAGCAGTTCTTC.